These 15 T cell receptor beta chains share one sample of origin, sequenced in a study of blood T cells in healthy people across ages. Through a sample-barcoded 5' primer and a J-beta primer mix, a second PCR was run for roughly 6 to 11 cycles. TCRdb called the 5' RACE reads again in MiXCR, with one record for every CDR3 protein. The data show fewer than 650,000 distinct CDR3 sequences, with about 27% seen just once and over 3.5% held by the top ten. These data also featured in a second study, about T cells of mothers and their children.

Sequencing was performed on blood. These receptors came from a boy aged 2 to 10 in good health.

This clonotype was seen a handful of times. An end of the junction does not agree with germline; a read error may underlie this. The gene calls are TRBV7-9 and TRBJ2-3; D possibly corresponds to TRBD2 (6 bases). This CDR3 contains 11 residues. The germline CDR1 and CDR2 sequences are SEHNR and FQNEAQ (reference sequence). In DNA form, the CDR3 reads TGTGCCAGCAGCTTTGACCGGGGGATATTATTT. It specifies CASSFDRGILF.

This clonotype has just a few counts. The V call is TRBV9, the J call TRBJ1-3; D remains unclear. The germline V and J ends were trimmed by 4 bases and 0 bases, with 11 bases remaining between them. Looked up from germline, CDR1 is SGDLS and CDR2 is YYNGEE. CDR3 length: 15 residues. As DNA, the CDR3 is TGTGCCAGCAGCCCAGGACGAAGCTCTGGAAACACCATATATTTT. This sequence encodes CASSPGRSSGNTIYF.

The table lists this clonotype with a few counts. The rearrangement links TRBV29-1 to TRBJ2-1; a weak D match, TRBD1 (5 bases). The J call may be faulty, since TRBJ2-7 better matches the DNA end. The CDR3 has 11 residues. The germline V gene has CDR1 SQVTM and CDR2 ANQGSEA. The CDR3 is CSARQTCEQYF. The CDR3 region has the DNA TGCAGCGCCCGACAGACCTGCGAGCAGTACTTC.

J is TRBJ2-1 and V is TRBV28; 9 nucleotides align to TRBD1. The closer fit of TRBJ2-7 to the DNA end suggests the J call may be wrong. CDR1 is MDHEN, CDR2 SYDVKM, per germline. There are 13 residues in the CDR3. CDR3 in amino acids: CASSWTGVAEQYF. The CDR3 nucleotides read TGTGCCAGCAGTTGGACAGGGGTAGCCGAGCAGTACTTC.

The chain recombines TRBV7-3 with TRBJ2-5; D remains ambiguous. With 4 bases removed from V and 7 bases from J, the gap between germline ends came to 13 bases. The CDR3 is made up of 13 amino acids. Germline lookup yields CDR1 SGHTA and CDR2 FQGTGA. CDR3 amino acids: CASSSGPLGTQYF. In nucleotides, the CDR3 is TGTGCCAGCAGCTCAGGACCCCTCGGGACCCAGTACTTC.

This clonotype was recorded a few times. The CDR3 loop reads CASSLALPGGSSYEQYF. The CDR3 coding sequence is TGTGCCAGCAGCTTAGCGTTGCCAGGGGGGAGCTCCTACGAGCAGTACTTC. The V gene is TRBV7-2, the J gene TRBJ2-7, with TRBD1 as a possible D gene (7 bases). Between the trimmed V and J ends, which lost 0 bases and 0 bases, there was a span of 15 bases. There are 17 residues in the CDR3. Looked up from germline, CDR1 is SGHTA and CDR2 is FQGNSA.

There are many counts of this clonotype. The V call is TRBV6-2 or TRBV6-3, the J call TRBJ2-3; TRBD2 agrees at 7 bases. The CDR3 consists of 15 residues. The ends lost 4 bases at V and 2 bases at J; junction bases unmatched: 6. Per germline, CDR1 MNHEY and CDR2 SVGEGT. Here the CDR3 DNA reads TGTGCCAGCAGTTCCGGAGCGGGGCACACAGATACGCAGTATTTT. Translating gives CASSSGAGHTDTQYF.

As to this clonotype: One end of the junction fails to match germline, which may point to a read error. J is TRBJ2-5 and V is TRBV20-1; 8 bases align to TRBD2. Looked up from germline, CDR1 is DFQATT and CDR2 is SNEGSKA (reference sequence). The CDR3 loop spans 12 amino acids. The DNA of the CDR3 is TGCAGTGCCCGCGGGGGGCTCGGCGATAAGTTCTTC. The encoded protein is CSARGGLGDKFF.

There are many counts of this clonotype. The chain links TRBV7-9 to TRBJ2-1, with D unresolved. Trimming removed 1 base at V and 6 bases at J, with 4 bases between. The CDR3 length is 12 residues. Per germline, CDR1 SEHNR and CDR2 FQNEAQ (reference sequence). Here the CDR3 DNA reads TGTGCCAGCAGCTTAGATGTCAATGAGCAGTTCTTC. This sequence encodes CASSLDVNEQFF.

This clonotype was observed at least ten times. J is TRBJ2-1 and V is TRBV2; TRBD1 matches at 7 bases. CDR1 and CDR2 from the germline V gene are SNHLY and FYNNEI. The CDR3 totals 15 residues. The V and J ends lost 5 bases and 1 base, in that order; junction bases with no gene match: 5. Here the CDR3 DNA reads TGTGCCAGCAGTCCCGGGACAGAGTCCTACAATGAGCAGTTCTTC. Its translation: CASSPGTESYNEQFF. Filled out from reference TRBV2 and TRBJ2-1, the complete variable domain reads EPEVTQTPSHQVTQMGQEVILRCVPISNHLYFYWYRQILGQKVEFLVSFYNNEISEKSEIFDDQFSVERPDGSNFTLKIRSTKLEDSAMYFCASSPGTESYNEQFFGPGTRLTVL.

This clonotype occurred a few times. The DNA of the CDR3 is TGTGCCAGCAGCTTAGTAGCGGGGGTAATAGCCAAAAACATTCAGTACTTC. Residues: CASSLVAGVIAKNIQYF. This chain links TRBV7-2 with TRBJ2-4; the match to TRBD2 covers 9 bases. The CDR3 contains 17 residues. Germline assignment: CDR1 SGHTA and CDR2 FQGNSA. V lost 1 base, J lost 0 bases, and 4 bases stayed unmatched.

There are a few counts of this clonotype. This chain joins TRBV19 and TRBJ2-2, with 8 positions matching TRBD1. This CDR3 has 14 residues. Germline CDR1 LNHDA, CDR2 SQIVND (reference sequence). The V and J ends lost 5 bases and 3 bases, in that order; junction bases with no gene match: 2. The DNA of the CDR3 is TGTGCCAGTAGTCAGGGGGCGGACACCGGGGAGCTGTTTTTT. This gives the protein CASSQGADTGELFF.

The chain has TRBV20-1 and TRBJ2-5; 10 positions match TRBD2. This CDR3 is 15 amino acids long. Losses at the gene ends were 0 bases for V and 3 bases for J; bases not matched to a gene: 4. Germline V gives CDR1 DFQATT, CDR2 SNEGSKA (reference sequence). The CDR3 DNA reads TGCAGTGCTAGAGATGAAGCGGGAGGGGAAGAGACCCAGTACTTC. It codes for CSARDEAGGEETQYF.

This clonotype has just a few counts. The CDR3 bases are TGTGCCAGCAGCGTGACAGGACTAGCGGGTCTACAAGAGACCCAGTACTTC. Encoded protein: CASSVTGLAGLQETQYF. The chain is built from TRBV9 and TRBJ2-5; the match to TRBD2 covers 11 bases. In germline, CDR1 is SGDLS, CDR2 YYNGEE. V lost 2 bases and J lost 2; bases outside the gene matches: 8. This CDR3 is built from 17 residues.

This clonotype was detected a few times. The CDR3 bases are TGCAGTGCTAGAGAGGACAGGGAAATATACAATGAGCAGTTCTTC. Its translation: CSAREDREIYNEQFF. The chain couples TRBV20-1 to TRBJ2-5, with 8 bases fitting TRBD1. The closer fit of TRBJ2-1 to the DNA end suggests the J call may be wrong. Germline values: CDR1 DFQATT, CDR2 SNEGSKA (reference sequence). CDR3 length equals 15 residues.